This TCR beta chain was recovered during a study of CD8 T cells in Susac syndrome. With 5 bases removed from V and 4 bases from J, the gap between germline ends came to 18 bases. This CDR3 is built from 15 residues. Germline CDR1 and CDR2: SGHRS and YFSETQ. In blood CD8+ and CD4+ T cells, TCR beta underwent sequencing. Random hexamers were used to reverse transcribe the RNA input (roughly 0.5 to 1 ug). A single record per CDR3 protein comes from TCRdb applying MiXCR to the immunoSEQ multiplex PCR reads. The sample lists over 80,000 distinct CDR3 sequences, just under 95% occurring once. Sequencing was done on a sample of CD8+ T cells from PBMCs. The rearrangement uses TRBV5-1 and TRBJ1-1; D is uncertain. This sequence was found in a human donor in good health. CDR3: CASRYAAAPSTEAFF. In DNA, the CDR3 is TGCGCCAGCAGGTACGCCGCCGCACCCAGCACTGAAGCTTTCTTT.